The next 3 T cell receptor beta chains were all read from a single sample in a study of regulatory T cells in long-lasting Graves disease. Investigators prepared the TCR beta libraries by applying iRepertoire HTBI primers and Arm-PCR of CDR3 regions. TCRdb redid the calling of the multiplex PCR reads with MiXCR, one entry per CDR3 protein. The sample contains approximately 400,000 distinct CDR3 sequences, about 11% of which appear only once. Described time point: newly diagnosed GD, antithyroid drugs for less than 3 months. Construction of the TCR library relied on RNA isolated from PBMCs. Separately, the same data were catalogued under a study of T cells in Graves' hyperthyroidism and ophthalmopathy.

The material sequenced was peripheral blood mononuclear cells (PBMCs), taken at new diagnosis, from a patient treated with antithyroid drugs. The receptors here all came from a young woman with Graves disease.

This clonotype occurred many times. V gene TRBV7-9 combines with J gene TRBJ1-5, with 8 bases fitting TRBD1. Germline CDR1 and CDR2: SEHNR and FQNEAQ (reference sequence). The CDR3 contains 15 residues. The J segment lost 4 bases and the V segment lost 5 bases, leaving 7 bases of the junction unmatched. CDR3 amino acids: CASSPGTGPNQPQHF. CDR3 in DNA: TGTGCCAGCAGCCCCGGGACAGGCCCGAATCAGCCCCAGCATTTT.

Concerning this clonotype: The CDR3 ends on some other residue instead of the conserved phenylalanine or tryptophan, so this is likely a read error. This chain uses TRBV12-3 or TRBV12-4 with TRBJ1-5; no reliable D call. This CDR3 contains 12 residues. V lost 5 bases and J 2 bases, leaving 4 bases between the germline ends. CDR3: CASSGGNQPQHL. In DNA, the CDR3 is TGTGCCAGCAGTGGAGGCAATCAGCCCCAGCATCTT.

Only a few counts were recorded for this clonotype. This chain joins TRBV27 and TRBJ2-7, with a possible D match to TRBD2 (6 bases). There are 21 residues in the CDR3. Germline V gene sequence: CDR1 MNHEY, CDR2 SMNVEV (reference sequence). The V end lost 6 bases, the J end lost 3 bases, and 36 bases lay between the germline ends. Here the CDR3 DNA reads TGTGCCAGCAGCCAAGACGGACGGGGAAATCCAGGAGGGCCGTTTTACTACGAGCAGTACTTC. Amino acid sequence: CASSQDGRGNPGGPFYYEQYF.